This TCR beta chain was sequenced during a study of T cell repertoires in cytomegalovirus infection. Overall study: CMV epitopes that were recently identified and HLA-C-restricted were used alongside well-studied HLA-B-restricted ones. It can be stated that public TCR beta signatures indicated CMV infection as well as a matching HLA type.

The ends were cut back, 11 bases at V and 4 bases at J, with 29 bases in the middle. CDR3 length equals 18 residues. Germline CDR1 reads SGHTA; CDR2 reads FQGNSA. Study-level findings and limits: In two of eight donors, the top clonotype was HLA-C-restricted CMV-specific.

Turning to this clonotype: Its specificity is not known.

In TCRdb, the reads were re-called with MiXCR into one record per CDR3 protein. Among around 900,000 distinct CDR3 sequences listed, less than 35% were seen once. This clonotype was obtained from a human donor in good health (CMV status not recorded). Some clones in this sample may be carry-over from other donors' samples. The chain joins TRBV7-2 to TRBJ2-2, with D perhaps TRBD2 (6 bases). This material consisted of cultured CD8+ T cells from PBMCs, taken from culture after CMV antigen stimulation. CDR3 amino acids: CAGSLVGGIPRPTGELFF. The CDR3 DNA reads TGTGCCGGGAGCTTAGTCGGAGGGATTCCTAGGCCCACCGGGGAGCTGTTTTTT.